The 9 T cell receptor beta chains below were found in one sample sequenced in a study of cytomegalovirus exposure and HLA in healthy donors. The table came from immunoSEQ multiplex PCR; TCRdb's copy has only in-frame clones and leaves some out. The sample yields about 130,000 clones, around 95% seen once. Sequencing was performed on PBMCs. Receptors originate from a man between 18 and 29 years old in good health and CMV-seronegative.

V gene TRBV4-1 combines with J gene TRBJ2-7; 8 nucleotides match TRBD1. This CDR3 has 16 residues. Germline V lookup: CDR1 MGHRA, CDR2 YSYEKL. With 2 bases clipped from V and 4 bases from J, the junction kept 10 bases outside the gene matches. This chain's CDR3 is CASSQPSRDRTYEQYF. The CDR3 bases are TGCGCCAGCAGCCAACCCTCCCGGGACAGGACATACGAGCAGTACTTC.

The chain links TRBV23-1 to TRBJ2-7; 10 bases align to TRBD1. TRBV23-1 is given ORF status, its function remaining uncertain. V lost 0 bases to trimming and J lost 0 bases; unmatched junction nucleotides: 11. The CDR3 extends over 19 amino acids. CDR3 loop: CASSQSSGLGTGDSYEQYF. CDR3 in DNA: TGCGCCAGCAGTCAATCGAGTGGGCTCGGGACAGGGGACTCCTACGAGCAGTACTTC.

The chain recombines TRBV19 with TRBJ1-5; 9 positions agree with TRBD1. Trimming removed 6 bases from V and 4 bases from J; junction bases left unmatched: 1. Germline V gene sequence: CDR1 LNHDA, CDR2 SQIVND (reference sequence). CDR3 length equals 13 residues. CDR3 bases: TGTGCCAGTAGAGGGACAGGGAATCAGCCCCAGCATTTT. This encodes CASRGTGNQPQHF.

The J gene is TRBJ1-3, the V gene TRBV28; weak D call: TRBD1 (5 bases). Between the trimmed V and J ends, which lost 3 bases and 2 bases, there was a span of 8 bases. The CDR3 has 14 residues. Germline V gene sequence: CDR1 MDHEN, CDR2 SYDVKM. CDR3 nucleotide sequence: TGTGCCAGCAGTTTGGGACTCGCTGGAAACACCATATATTTT. It is translated as CASSLGLAGNTIYF. Supplemented by reference TRBV28 and TRBJ1-3, the full variable domain reads DVKVTQSSRYLVKRTGEKVFLECVQDMDHENMFWYRQDPGLGLRLIYFSYDVKMKEKGDIPEGYSVSREKKERFSLILESASTNQTSMYLCASSLGLAGNTIYFGEGSWLTVV.

This clone has a single count. The gene calls are TRBV28 and TRBJ2-3; possible D gene TRBD2, 6 bases. V gave up 2 bases and J gave up 5 bases, with 8 bases separating them. From germline, CDR1 is MDHEN and CDR2 SYDVKM. CDR3 length: 13 residues. CDR3 bases: TGTGCCAGCAGTTTAGCCGGGGGAGATACGCAGTATTTT. Residues: CASSLAGGDTQYF.

This clone was counted a single time. The chain is built from TRBV13 and TRBJ2-2; 8 bases map to TRBD1. The CDR3 loop spans 16 amino acids. The V gene's germline CDR1 is PRHDT and CDR2 FYEKMQ (reference sequence). After removal of 5 bases from V and 6 bases from J, the junction contained 11 bases not matched to a gene. CDR3 DNA: TGTGCCAGCAGCGCCGGACAGGGAAGATTCGCCGGGGAGCTGTTTTTT. Its translation is CASSAGQGRFAGELFF.

This rearrangement joins TRBV14 to TRBJ2-7, with 10 bases lining up with TRBD2. The V gene end was trimmed by 0 bases and the J gene end by 2 bases; junction bases not matched to a gene: 1. The CDR3 is 15 amino acids. The germline CDR1 and CDR2 sequences are SGHDN and FVKESK. The CDR3, as DNA: TGTGCCAGCAGCCAAGAAACTAGCGGGGCCTACGAGCAGTACTTC. Protein product: CASSQETSGAYEQYF.

The rearrangement joins TRBV19 to TRBJ2-3; TRBD2 matches at 10 bases. V lost 1 base to trimming and J lost 5 bases; unmatched junction nucleotides: 6. From germline, CDR1 is LNHDA and CDR2 SQIVND (reference sequence). The CDR3 has 16 residues. Written as DNA, the CDR3 is TGTGCCAGTAGTATAGGGAGCGGGAGGGCCGGAGATACGCAGTATTTT. Protein: CASSIGSGRAGDTQYF.

The V call is TRBV5-1, the J call TRBJ1-2; 7 bases line up with TRBD1. The germline V gene has CDR1 SGHRS and CDR2 YFSETQ. The CDR3 has 16 residues. Trimming took 0 bases from V and 7 from J; bases not matched to a gene: 12. The CDR3 spells CASSLGQGPPGVGYTF. DNA for the CDR3: TGCGCCAGCAGCTTGGGACAGGGTCCCCCAGGGGTTGGCTACACCTTC.